One sample yielded the 14 T cell receptor beta chains listed below, sequenced in a study of blood T cell repertoires in COVID-19. Profiled with immunoSEQ multiplex PCR; TCRdb holds only in-frame clones, not every one. The data hold about 82,000 clones, with approximately 86% observed a single time. The source material was peripheral blood. Receptors originate from a man older than 75 with active or convalescent COVID-19.

The count of this clone is one. This chain uses TRBV5-1 with TRBJ2-3; D may be TRBD2 (6 bases). V was pared by 3 bases and J by 2 bases, with 19 bases between. CDR3 length: 17 amino acids. Looked up from germline, CDR1 is SGHRS and CDR2 is YFSETQ. In nucleotides, the CDR3 is TGCGCCAGCAGCTGGGGCGGGGCAGCAAGCAACACAGATACGCAGTATTTT. Protein sequence: CASSWGGAASNTDTQYF.

The chain recombines TRBV6-5 with TRBJ2-2; 8 bases fit TRBD1. The CDR3 totals 14 residues. CDR1 and CDR2 (germline): MNHEY, SVGAGI. Trimming at V came to 8 bases and at J to 5 bases, leaving 7 bases not matched to a gene. The CDR3 DNA sequence: TGTGCCAGCCGAGGGACAGGTCTTACCGGGGAGCTGTTTTTT. It yields the protein CASRGTGLTGELFF.

The chain combines TRBV10-1 with TRBJ1-4, with D possibly TRBD1 on 6 matching bases. The germline V gene has CDR1 WNHNN and CDR2 SYGVQD (reference sequence). V lost 6 bases and J 7 bases, leaving 15 bases between the germline ends. This CDR3 contains 14 residues. The CDR3 spells CASSVKSGVEKLFF. The DNA for the CDR3 is TGCGCCAGCAGCGTTAAATCAGGGGTTGAAAAACTGTTTTTT.

This chain joins TRBV25-1 and TRBJ2-1, with D possibly TRBD2 on 6 matching bases. The V end was cut by 6 bases, the J end by 6 bases, with 15 bases between. The germline V gene has CDR1 MGHDK and CDR2 SYGVNS. The CDR3 length is 14 residues. The DNA for the CDR3 is TGTGCCAGCAGAGGAGGGCTCGGGGGCAATGAGCAGTTCTTC. This translates into CASRGGLGGNEQFF.

The chain's CDR3 is CASSSRQVNEKLFF. In nucleotides, the CDR3 is TGTGCCAGCTCAAGTAGACAAGTTAATGAAAAACTGTTTTTT. The chain recombines TRBV18 with TRBJ1-4; D gene ambiguous. Germline loops: CDR1 KGHSH, CDR2 LQKENI. CDR3 size: 14 residues. V shed 5 bases and J shed 4 bases, with 11 bases lying between them.

This chain uses TRBV14 with TRBJ1-5; maybe TRBD1 (6 bases). CDR1 and CDR2 (germline): SGHDN, FVKESK. The CDR3 spans 13 residues. The V gene lost 4 bases and the J gene lost 4 bases, with 8 bases spanning the gap. The CDR3 DNA follows: TGTGCCAGCAGCCGAGGGGGAAATCAGCCCCAGCATTTT. Its protein product is CASSRGGNQPQHF.

The J gene is TRBJ1-6, the V gene TRBV7-3; 8 positions agree with TRBD1. After removal of 4 bases from V and 8 bases from J, the junction contained 4 bases not matched to a gene. The CDR3 is 14 residues long. Germline-derived CDR1 and CDR2 are SGHTA and FQGTGA. The CDR3 coding sequence is TGTGCCAGCAGCTCGACAGGGGCGCATTCACCCCTCCACTTT. As protein: CASSSTGAHSPLHF.

This clone occurred once. The V call is TRBV3-1 (or the pseudogene TRBV3-2), the J call TRBJ2-5; the D gene is possibly TRBD2 (5 bases). The CDR3 has 14 amino acids. Germline lookup yields CDR1 LGHDT and CDR2 YNNKEL (reference sequence). The V end lost 3 bases, the J end lost 6 bases, and 14 bases lay between the germline ends. CDR3 sequence: CASSQALVRQTQYF. The CDR3 nucleotides are TGTGCCAGCAGCCAGGCACTAGTTAGGCAGACCCAGTACTTC.

The chain carries TRBV6-5 and TRBJ1-5; a possible D gene is TRBD1 (6 bases). The CDR3 is 12 residues long. CDR1 is MNHEY and CDR2 is SVGAGI in the germline V gene. The V and J ends lost 8 bases and 5 bases respectively, with 10 bases between them. This chain's CDR3 is CASVDSYQPQHF. CDR3 DNA sequence: TGTGCCAGCGTGGACAGTTATCAGCCCCAGCATTTT.

The V gene is TRBV4-1, the J gene TRBJ1-4, with D possibly matching TRBD1 (6 bases). Trimming took 4 bases from V and 0 from J, leaving 12 bases between them. Germline CDR1 reads MGHRA; CDR2 reads YSYEKL. The CDR3 totals 16 residues. The CDR3 loop reads CASSPGTPATNEKLFF. The CDR3 DNA sequence: TGCGCCAGCAGCCCCGGGACACCTGCAACTAATGAAAAACTGTTTTTT.

This clone has at least ten counts. This rearrangement joins TRBV19 to TRBJ2-5, with 7 bases aligning to TRBD1. This CDR3 region has 14 residues. Germline CDR1 reads LNHDA; CDR2 reads SQIVND (reference sequence). With 3 bases clipped from V and 4 bases from J, the junction kept 5 bases outside the gene matches. In DNA, the CDR3 is TGTGCCAGTAGTATTACAGGGGTCCCAGAGACCCAGTACTTC. This translates into CASSITGVPETQYF.

Only a few counts were recorded for this clone. This chain links TRBV3-1 (or the pseudogene TRBV3-2) with TRBJ1-1; D might be TRBD1 (6 bases). Germline values: CDR1 LGHDT, CDR2 YNNKEL (reference sequence). This CDR3 spans 12 amino acids. The V end was cut by 4 bases, the J end by 8 bases, with 11 bases between. The CDR3 DNA sequence: TGTGCCAGCAGCCCGCCGGACAGCGAAGCTTTCTTT. Translation: CASSPPDSEAFF.

The chain couples TRBV6-1 to TRBJ1-5; possibly TRBD1 for D (5 bases). CDR3 length: 16 amino acids. Trimming removed 4 bases at V and 7 bases at J, with 20 bases between. Germline V gene lookup returns CDR1 MNHNS and CDR2 SASEGT. As DNA, the CDR3 is TGTGCCAGCAGTGGCCCGGGACGGCTACGGGGGCAGCCCCAGCATTTT. The encoded protein is CASSGPGRLRGQPQHF.

This clone has a single count. The CDR3 DNA follows: TGCGCCAGCAGCGGGGGACAGGGGCGCTCTTTTAAGCAGTTCTTC. Its protein is CASSGGQGRSFKQFF. The rearrangement joins TRBV5-1 to TRBJ2-1, with TRBD1 matching over 10 bases. The CDR3 runs to 15 residues. V trimming: 4 bases; J trimming: 11 bases; junction bases outside the gene matches: 12. Germline V gene data show CDR1 as SGHRS and CDR2 as YFSETQ.